One and the same sample provided the 27 T cell receptor beta chains below, sequenced in a study of shared clonotypes between healthy human individuals. Generated by immunoSEQ multiplex PCR, the TCRdb table keeps only in-frame clones and is missing some. The sample includes about 2.3 million clones, 93% of them seen just once. The source material was naive CD4+ T cells from PBMCs. Documented subset: CD45RA+ positively selected. The receptors were sampled from a man aged 18 to 29 in good health. Some clones in this sample may be carry-over from other donors' samples.

The chain recombines TRBV29-1 with TRBJ2-5; tentatively, D is TRBD2 (6 bases). Looked up from germline, CDR1 is SQVTM and CDR2 is ANQGSEA. The CDR3 has 13 residues. Between the trimmed V and J ends, which lost 5 bases and 4 bases, there was a span of 14 bases. DNA for the CDR3: TGCAGCGTTCTGCGGGGATGGGGAGAGACCCAGTACTTC. This sequence encodes CSVLRGWGETQYF.

The chain carries TRBV5-4 and TRBJ1-2, with D possibly TRBD1 on 6 matching bases. Germline values: CDR1 SGHNT, CDR2 YYREEE (reference sequence). The CDR3 covers 14 residues. The germline V and J ends were trimmed by 0 bases and 6 bases, with 12 bases remaining between them. The CDR3: CASSLVQGRDGYTF. The CDR3 DNA reads TGTGCCAGCAGCTTGGTACAGGGACGGGATGGCTACACCTTC. Full variable domain (remainder filled in from reference TRBV5-4 and TRBJ1-2): ETGVTQSPTHLIKTRGQQVTLRCSSQSGHNTVSWYQQALGQGPQFIFQYYREEENGRGNFPPRFSGLQFPNYSSELNVNALELDDSALYLCASSLVQGRDGYTFGSGTRLTVV.

The rearrangement links TRBV5-6 to TRBJ2-3, with 7 bases that match TRBD2. V was pared by 2 bases and J by 6 bases, with 15 bases of the junction left unmatched. CDR1 and CDR2 from the germline V gene are SGHDT and YYEEEE. The CDR3 totals 17 residues. CDR3 bases: TGTGCCAGCAGCTTTAGGTCCGGGTTCGCGGGAGAGGATACGCAGTATTTT. This encodes CASSFRSGFAGEDTQYF.

The CDR3 DNA follows: TGTGCCAGCAGTGGGTGGCGGGAGGGCCGAACCGGGGAGCTGTTTTTT. Translating it yields CASSGWREGRTGELFF. The chain combines TRBV2 with TRBJ2-2, with 9 positions matching TRBD2. After removal of 4 bases from V and 5 bases from J, the junction contained 8 bases not matched to a gene. Germline CDR1 is SNHLY and CDR2 is FYNNEI. This CDR3 comprises 16 residues.

CDR3 bases: TGTGCCAGCAGTGGACCGGACAGCTACGAGCAGTACTTC. Its protein is CASSGPDSYEQYF. The chain uses TRBV27 and TRBJ2-7; a weak D match, TRBD1 (6 bases). V gave up 5 bases and J gave up 3 bases, with 11 bases separating them. The CDR3 spans 13 residues. The germline gives CDR1 MNHEY, CDR2 SMNVEV (reference sequence).

This chain connects TRBV7-2 to TRBJ2-6; 8 bases fit TRBD1. Unmatched junction bases numbered 6, after V lost 2 bases and J lost 3 bases. The germline V gene encodes CDR1 SGHTA and CDR2 FQGNSA. This CDR3 has 17 residues. The DNA for the CDR3 is TGTGCCAGCAGCTTAACCCAGGGGGCCTTTGGGGCCAACGTCCTGACTTTC. Translation: CASSLTQGAFGANVLTF.

This clone came up once. This chain joins TRBV29-1 and TRBJ2-3; TRBD1 matches 7 bases. V lost 1 base to trimming and J lost 2 bases; unmatched junction nucleotides: 6. This CDR3 is 15 amino acids long. Per germline, CDR1 SQVTM and CDR2 ANQGSEA. The CDR3 nucleotides are TGCAGCGTTGAAGGGTGGGACAGTTACACAGATACGCAGTATTTT. It yields the protein CSVEGWDSYTDTQYF.

This chain links TRBV7-2 with TRBJ2-7; the match to TRBD1 covers 10 bases. J gave up 5 bases and V 4 bases, and 2 bases lay outside the gene matches. CDR1 SGHTA and CDR2 FQGNSA come from the germline V gene. This CDR3 is built from 13 residues. CDR3 sequence (DNA): TGTGCCAGCAGCTCGGACAGGGGGGACGAGCAGTACTTC. It translates to CASSSDRGDEQYF.

This clone was counted only a few times. The chain is built from TRBV2 and TRBJ1-5; D uncertain. This CDR3 comprises 13 residues. V shed 5 bases and J shed 6 bases, with 11 bases lying between them. Germline V gene sequence: CDR1 SNHLY, CDR2 FYNNEI. CDR3: CASSRGPFQPQHF. CDR3 in DNA: TGTGCCAGCAGTCGAGGGCCATTTCAGCCCCAGCATTTT.

The chain uses TRBV10-3 and TRBJ2-7, with TRBD2 identical over 9 bases. The V gene's germline CDR1 is ENHRY and CDR2 SYGVKD. V lost 6 bases, J lost 1 base, and 4 bases stayed unmatched. This CDR3 spans 14 amino acids. This chain's CDR3 is CAISRAGGSYEQYF. CDR3 in DNA: TGTGCCATCAGCAGAGCGGGGGGATCCTACGAGCAGTACTTC.

The chain is built from TRBV28 and TRBJ2-3, with D tentatively TRBD2 (6 bases). V was pared by 2 bases and J by 2 bases, with 17 bases between. Per germline, CDR1 MDHEN and CDR2 SYDVKM. CDR3 size: 17 residues. The chain's CDR3 is CASSLGYGGVTTDTQYF. CDR3 DNA sequence: TGTGCCAGCAGTTTAGGATATGGCGGGGTTACCACAGATACGCAGTATTTT. The whole variable domain, remainder taken from reference TRBV28 and TRBJ2-3, is DVKVTQSSRYLVKRTGEKVFLECVQDMDHENMFWYRQDPGLGLRLIYFSYDVKMKEKGDIPEGYSVSREKKERFSLILESASTNQTSMYLCASSLGYGGVTTDTQYFGPGTRLTVL.

The chain has TRBV7-3 and TRBJ2-7; 7 bases align to TRBD2. Looked up from germline, CDR1 is SGHTA and CDR2 is FQGTGA. The ends lost 5 bases at V and 5 bases at J; junction bases unmatched: 9. The CDR3 has 14 amino acids. Written as DNA, the CDR3 is TGTGCCAGCAGCCCGGGCGGGAGTTTCAACGAGCAGTACTTC. Translation: CASSPGGSFNEQYF.

The genes are TRBV28 and TRBJ1-1; 9 nucleotides line up with TRBD1. CDR3 size: 17 residues. Germline assignment: CDR1 MDHEN and CDR2 SYDVKM. The junction had 13 bases not matched to a gene; V was cut back by 7 bases and J by 1 base. As DNA, the CDR3 is TGTGCCAGCACCCGGCGGGGACAGGGTAAGCCGAACACTGAAGCTTTCTTT. Translation: CASTRRGQGKPNTEAFF.

V gene TRBV9 combines with J gene TRBJ2-1; 8 bases agree with TRBD1. V shed 3 bases, J shed 5 bases, and the junction held 7 bases outside the gene matches. The CDR3 sequence is 15 residues long. Germline V gene lookup returns CDR1 SGDLS and CDR2 YYNGEE. CDR3 amino acids: CASSAPGGSHNEQFF. CDR3 DNA: TGTGCCAGCAGCGCCCCAGGGGGCAGTCACAATGAGCAGTTCTTC.

CDR3 loop: CASRLSTDTQYF. In DNA form, the CDR3 reads TGTGCCAGTCGGCTGAGCACAGATACGCAGTATTTT. The gene calls are TRBV5-4 and TRBJ2-3; D is undetermined. The CDR3 totals 12 residues. The V gene's germline CDR1 is SGHNT and CDR2 YYREEE (reference sequence). Between the trimmed V and J ends, which lost 8 bases and 0 bases, there was a span of 7 bases.

The rearrangement joins TRBV29-1 to TRBJ2-3; TRBD1 might be the D (6 bases). Looked up from germline, CDR1 is SQVTM and CDR2 is ANQGSEA. The ends were cut back, 6 bases at V and 2 bases at J, with 12 bases in the middle. The CDR3 totals 13 residues. The CDR3 region has the DNA TGCAGCGTCCCAGGGACATCCACAGATACGCAGTATTTT. Amino acid sequence: CSVPGTSTDTQYF.

This sequence joins TRBV29-1 and TRBJ2-5, with TRBD1 as a possible D gene (5 bases). V dropped 1 base and J dropped 5 bases, with 11 bases sitting between them. CDR3 length: 13 amino acids. The germline V gene encodes CDR1 SQVTM and CDR2 ANQGSEA. Here the CDR3 DNA reads TGCAGCGTTGAAGTAGGGGCAGGGGAGACCCAGTACTTC. It specifies CSVEVGAGETQYF.

The rearrangement joins TRBV18 to TRBJ2-1; no definite D call. Germline V gene sequence: CDR1 KGHSH, CDR2 LQKENI. V lost 5 bases, J lost 6 bases, and 20 bases lay in between. This CDR3 spans 16 amino acids. CDR3 coding DNA: TGTGCCAGCTCAGGGAACCGGGTCCCATTCTCCAATGAGCAGTTCTTC. It encodes CASSGNRVPFSNEQFF.

This chain links TRBV4-2 with TRBJ2-3, with 8 bases fitting TRBD2. The V gene's germline CDR1 is LGHNA and CDR2 YNFKEQ. Germline trimming cut 1 base from V and 2 bases from J; bases unmatched to any gene: 11. This CDR3 comprises 18 residues. CDR3: CASSQGSGGRPPTDTQYF. The CDR3 nucleotides are TGTGCCAGCAGCCAAGGGTCTGGCGGGAGGCCCCCCACAGATACGCAGTATTTT.

As concerns this clone: This CDR3 is also generated by other DNA sequences in the sample. The chain is built from TRBV7-3 and TRBJ2-2; D possibly corresponds to TRBD1 (5 bases). Germline CDR1 SGHTA, CDR2 FQGTGA. The CDR3 length is 14 residues. V was clipped by 3 bases and J by 3 bases, with 8 bases between them. The CDR3 spells CASSFDRHTGELFF. As DNA, the CDR3 is TGTGCCAGCAGCTTCGACAGACACACCGGGGAGCTGTTTTTT.

The chain couples TRBV25-1 to TRBJ1-1, with D maybe TRBD1 (5 bases). There are 13 residues in the CDR3. Germline CDR1 reads MGHDK; CDR2 reads SYGVNS. Trimming took 1 base from V and 5 from J, leaving 8 bases between them. DNA of the CDR3: TGTGCCAGCAGTGAATGGGGGGGTACTGAAGCTTTCTTT. It encodes CASSEWGGTEAFF. Supplemented by reference TRBV25-1 and TRBJ1-1, the full variable domain reads EADIYQTPRYLVIGTGKKITLECSQTMGHDKMYWYQQDPGMELHLIHYSYGVNSTEKGDLSSESTVSRIRTEHFPLTLESARPSHTSQYLCASSEWGGTEAFFGQGTRLTVV.

This clone is a singleton in its sample. The chain carries TRBV14 and TRBJ1-6, with no clear D. The CDR3 length is 12 residues. Deletions cut 1 base from V and 9 bases from J, with 4 bases between. CDR1 and CDR2 (germline): SGHDN, FVKESK. The CDR3 is CASSQGFSPLHF. DNA for the CDR3: TGTGCCAGCAGCCAAGGTTTTTCACCCCTCCACTTT. The whole variable domain, filled in from reference TRBV14 and TRBJ1-6, reads EAGVTQFPSHSVIEKGQTVTLRCDPISGHDNLYWYRRVMGKEIKFLLHFVKESKQDESGMPNNRFLAERTGGTYSTLKVQPAELEDSGVYFCASSQGFSPLHFGNGTRLTVT.

This clone was seen more than once but under ten times. The chain couples TRBV2 to TRBJ1-1; 7 nucleotides match TRBD1. The CDR3 length is 13 residues. V was pared by 7 bases and J by 7 bases, with 9 bases of the junction left unmatched. Per the germline V gene, CDR1 is SNHLY and CDR2 is FYNNEI. This CDR3 is CASKATRDSEAFF. The CDR3 bases are TGTGCCAGCAAAGCGACCCGGGACAGTGAAGCTTTCTTT.

A word on this clone: At the DNA level, this CDR3 is encoded by other sequences in the same sample as well. This chain connects TRBV28 to TRBJ2-1; 11 bases fit TRBD2. Germline V gene data show CDR1 as MDHEN and CDR2 as SYDVKM. This CDR3 comprises 14 residues. The V gene end was trimmed by 6 bases and the J gene end by 7 bases; junction bases not matched to a gene: 5. CDR3 sequence: CASRVAGGPNEQFF. For the CDR3, the DNA is TGTGCCAGCAGAGTAGCGGGAGGGCCTAATGAGCAGTTCTTC.

The chain has TRBV28 and TRBJ2-1; D uncertain. The V end was cut by 7 bases, the J end by 3 bases, with 7 bases between. There are 12 residues in the CDR3. Germline values: CDR1 MDHEN, CDR2 SYDVKM. CDR3 DNA: TGTGCCAGCATCTCCTTCTACAATGAGCAGTTCTTC. This encodes CASISFYNEQFF.

Notes on this clone: Other DNA sequences in the same sample also yield this CDR3. The V gene is TRBV28, the J gene TRBJ1-4; a weak D match, TRBD1 (5 bases). This CDR3 contains 14 residues. V gave up 2 bases and J gave up 4 bases, with 8 bases separating them. The germline V gene encodes CDR1 MDHEN and CDR2 SYDVKM. CDR3 protein: CASSLGGGNEKLFF. The CDR3 nucleotides read TGTGCCAGCAGTTTAGGGGGGGGTAATGAAAAACTGTTTTTT.

This sequence joins TRBV7-2 and TRBJ2-2, with D uncertain. Trimming took 4 bases from V and 6 from J, leaving 18 bases between them. Germline V lookup: CDR1 SGHTA, CDR2 FQGNSA. The CDR3 sequence is 16 residues long. The chain's CDR3 is CASSSPIATSPGELFF. As DNA, the CDR3 is TGTGCCAGCAGCTCTCCGATCGCGACCAGTCCCGGGGAGCTGTTTTTT.